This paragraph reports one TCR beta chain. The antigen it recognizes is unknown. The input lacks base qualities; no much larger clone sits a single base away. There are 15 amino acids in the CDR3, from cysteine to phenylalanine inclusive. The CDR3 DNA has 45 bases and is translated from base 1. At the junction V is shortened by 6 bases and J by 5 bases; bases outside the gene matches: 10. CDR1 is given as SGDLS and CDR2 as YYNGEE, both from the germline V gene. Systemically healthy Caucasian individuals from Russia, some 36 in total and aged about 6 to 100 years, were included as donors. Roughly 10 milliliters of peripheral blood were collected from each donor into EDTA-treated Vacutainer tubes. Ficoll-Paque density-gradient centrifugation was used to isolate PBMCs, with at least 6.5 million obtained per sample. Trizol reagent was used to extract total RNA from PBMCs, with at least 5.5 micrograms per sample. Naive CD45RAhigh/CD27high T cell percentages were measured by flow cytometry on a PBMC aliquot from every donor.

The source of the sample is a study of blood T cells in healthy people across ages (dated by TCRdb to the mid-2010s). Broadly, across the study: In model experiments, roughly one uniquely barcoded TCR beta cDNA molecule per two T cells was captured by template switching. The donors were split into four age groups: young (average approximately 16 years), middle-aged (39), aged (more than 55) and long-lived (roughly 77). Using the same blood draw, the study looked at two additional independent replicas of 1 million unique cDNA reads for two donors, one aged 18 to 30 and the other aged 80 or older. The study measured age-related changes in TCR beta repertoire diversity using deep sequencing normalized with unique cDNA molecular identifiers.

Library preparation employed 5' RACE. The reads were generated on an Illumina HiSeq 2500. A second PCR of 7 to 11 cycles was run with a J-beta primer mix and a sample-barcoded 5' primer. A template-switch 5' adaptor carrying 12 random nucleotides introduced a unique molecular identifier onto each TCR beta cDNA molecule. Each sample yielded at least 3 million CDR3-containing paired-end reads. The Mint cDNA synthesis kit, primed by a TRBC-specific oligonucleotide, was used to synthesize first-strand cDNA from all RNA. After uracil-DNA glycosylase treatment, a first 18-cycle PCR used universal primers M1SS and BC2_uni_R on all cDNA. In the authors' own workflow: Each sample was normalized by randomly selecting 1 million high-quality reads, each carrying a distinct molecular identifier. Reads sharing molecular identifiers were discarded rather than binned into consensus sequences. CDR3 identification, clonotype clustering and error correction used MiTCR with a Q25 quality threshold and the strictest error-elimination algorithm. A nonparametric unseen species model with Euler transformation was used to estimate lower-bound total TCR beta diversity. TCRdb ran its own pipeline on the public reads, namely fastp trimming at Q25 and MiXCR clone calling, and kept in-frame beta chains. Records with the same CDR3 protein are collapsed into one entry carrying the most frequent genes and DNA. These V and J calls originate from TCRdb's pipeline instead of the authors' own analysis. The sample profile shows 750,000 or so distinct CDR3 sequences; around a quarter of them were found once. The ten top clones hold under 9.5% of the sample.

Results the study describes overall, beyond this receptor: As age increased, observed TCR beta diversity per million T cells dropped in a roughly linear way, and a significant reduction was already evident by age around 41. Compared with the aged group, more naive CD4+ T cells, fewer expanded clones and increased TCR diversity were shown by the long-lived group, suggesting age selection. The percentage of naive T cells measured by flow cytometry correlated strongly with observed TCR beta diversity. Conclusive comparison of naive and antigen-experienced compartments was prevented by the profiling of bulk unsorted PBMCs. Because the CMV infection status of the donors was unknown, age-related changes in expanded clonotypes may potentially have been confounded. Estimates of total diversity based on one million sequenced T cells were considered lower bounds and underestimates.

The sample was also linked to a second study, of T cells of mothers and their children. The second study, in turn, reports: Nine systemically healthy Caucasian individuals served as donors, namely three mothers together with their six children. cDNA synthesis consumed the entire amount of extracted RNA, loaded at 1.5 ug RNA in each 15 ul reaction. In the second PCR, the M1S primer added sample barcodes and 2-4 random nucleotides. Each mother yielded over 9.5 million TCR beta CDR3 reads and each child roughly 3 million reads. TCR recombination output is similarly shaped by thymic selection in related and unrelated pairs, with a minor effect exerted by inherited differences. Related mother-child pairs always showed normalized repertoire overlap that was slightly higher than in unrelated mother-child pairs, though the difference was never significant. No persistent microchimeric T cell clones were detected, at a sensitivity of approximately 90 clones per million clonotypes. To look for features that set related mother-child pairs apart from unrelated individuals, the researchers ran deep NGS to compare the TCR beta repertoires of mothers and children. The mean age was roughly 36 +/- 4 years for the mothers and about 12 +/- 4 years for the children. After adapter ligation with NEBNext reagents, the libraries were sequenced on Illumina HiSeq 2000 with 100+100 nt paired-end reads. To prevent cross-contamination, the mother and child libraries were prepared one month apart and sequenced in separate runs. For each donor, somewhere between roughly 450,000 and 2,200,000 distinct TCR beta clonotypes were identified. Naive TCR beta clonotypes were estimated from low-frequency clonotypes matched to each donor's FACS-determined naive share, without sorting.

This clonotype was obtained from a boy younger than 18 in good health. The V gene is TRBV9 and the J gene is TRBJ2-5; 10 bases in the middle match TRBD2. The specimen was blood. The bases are TGTGCCAGCACCAGGACTAGCGGCTTGAGCGAGACCCAGTACTTC. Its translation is CASTRTSGLSETQYF.